This is a list of T cell receptor beta chains from one sample in a study of blood T cells in healthy people across ages. TCRdb redid the calling of the 5' RACE reads with MiXCR, one entry per CDR3 protein. The sample carries 1,100,000 or so distinct CDR3 sequences, more than 40% recorded once. The sample consisted of blood. The receptors originated from a woman aged 55-69 years in good health. Each CDR3 is given without its conserved first and last residue. Each record gives: D gene, V gene, CDR3 protein. The D gene is left open where the match is weak.

-	TRBV29-1	SVVAVMGETQY
TRBD2	TRBV7-9	ASSRTSGSRYEQY
TRBD1	TRBV4-1	ASSPSGQVLETQF
TRBD2	TRBV19	ASSIDPRERSGEQF
-	TRBV10-3	AISEPGGTGEETQY
-	TRBV5-1	ASSLTAAGPYNSPLH
TRBD2	TRBV5-1	ASSLKGTSAYEQY
TRBD1	TRBV25-1	ASSEPGTEANYGYT
-	TRBV29-1	SVVTASYGYT
-	TRBV7-9	ASILREAGDTQY